The T cell receptor beta chain under discussion was sequenced for a study of cytomegalovirus exposure and HLA in healthy donors. Between the trimmed V and J ends, which lost 7 bases and 1 base, there was a span of 13 bases. Looked up from germline, CDR1 is KGHSH and CDR2 is LQKENI. The CDR3 has 14 residues. The PCR was carried out with 60 Vbeta primers and 13 Jbeta primers. The method was immunoSEQ multiplex PCR; TCRdb's version includes in-frame clones alone and lacks a portion of them. The table has about 210,000 clones, roughly four fifths seen once. This sequence originates from a woman aged 45-59 years in good health and CMV-seropositive. Sequencing was done on a sample of PBMCs. The V and J genes are TRBV18 and TRBJ1-1, with a possible D match to TRBD1 (6 bases). The DNA of the CDR3 is TGTGCCAGCTTAGGGGGTTTTAGGAACACTGAAGCTTTCTTT. It translates to CASLGGFRNTEAFF.